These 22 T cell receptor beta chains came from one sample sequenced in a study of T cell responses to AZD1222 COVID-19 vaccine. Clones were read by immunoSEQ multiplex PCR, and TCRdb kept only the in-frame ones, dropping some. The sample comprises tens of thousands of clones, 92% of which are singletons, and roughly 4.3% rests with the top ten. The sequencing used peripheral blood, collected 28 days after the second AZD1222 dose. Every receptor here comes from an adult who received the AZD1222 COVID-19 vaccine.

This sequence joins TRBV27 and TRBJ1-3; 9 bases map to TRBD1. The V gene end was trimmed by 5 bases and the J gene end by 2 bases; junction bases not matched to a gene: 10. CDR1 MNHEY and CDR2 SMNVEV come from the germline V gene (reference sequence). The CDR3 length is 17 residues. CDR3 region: CASSDGTGSRPGNTIYF. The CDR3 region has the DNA TGTGCCAGCAGTGACGGGACAGGGAGTCGTCCTGGAAACACCATATATTTT.

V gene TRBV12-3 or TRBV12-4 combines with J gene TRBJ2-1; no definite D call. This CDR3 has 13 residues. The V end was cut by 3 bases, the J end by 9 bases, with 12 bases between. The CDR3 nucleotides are TGTGCCAGCAGTTTTCCTGGGTTCGGTGAGCAGTTCTTC. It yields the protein CASSFPGFGEQFF.

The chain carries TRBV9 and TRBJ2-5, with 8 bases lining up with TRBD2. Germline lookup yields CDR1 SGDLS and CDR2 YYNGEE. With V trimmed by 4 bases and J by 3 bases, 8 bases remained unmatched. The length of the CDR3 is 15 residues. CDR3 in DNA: TGTGCCAGCAGCTTGATGGGACTAGGGGAAGAGACCCAGTACTTC. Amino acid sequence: CASSLMGLGEETQYF.

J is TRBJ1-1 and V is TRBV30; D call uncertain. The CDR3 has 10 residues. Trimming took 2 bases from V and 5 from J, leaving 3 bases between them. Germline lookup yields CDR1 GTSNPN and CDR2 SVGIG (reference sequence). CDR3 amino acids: CAWSSTEAFF. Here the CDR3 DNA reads TGTGCCTGGAGTTCAACTGAAGCTTTCTTT.

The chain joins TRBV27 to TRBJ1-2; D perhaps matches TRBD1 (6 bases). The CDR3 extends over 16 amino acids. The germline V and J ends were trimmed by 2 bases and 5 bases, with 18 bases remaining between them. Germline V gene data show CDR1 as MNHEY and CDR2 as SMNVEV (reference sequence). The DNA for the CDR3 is TGTGCCAGCAGTTTAAAATGGGAGAGGGGGGGTTATGGCTACACCTTC. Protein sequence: CASSLKWERGGYGYTF.

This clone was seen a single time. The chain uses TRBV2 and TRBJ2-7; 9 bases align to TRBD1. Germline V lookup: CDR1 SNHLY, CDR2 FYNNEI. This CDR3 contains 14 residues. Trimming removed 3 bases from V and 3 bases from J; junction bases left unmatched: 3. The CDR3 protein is CASSDRDRVYEQYF. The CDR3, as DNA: TGTGCCAGCAGTGATCGGGACAGGGTCTACGAGCAGTACTTC. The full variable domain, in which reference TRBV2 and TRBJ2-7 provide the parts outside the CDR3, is EPEVTQTPSHQVTQMGQEVILRCVPISNHLYFYWYRQILGQKVEFLVSFYNNEISEKSEIFDDQFSVERPDGSNFTLKIRSTKLEDSAMYFCASSDRDRVYEQYFGPGTRLTVT.

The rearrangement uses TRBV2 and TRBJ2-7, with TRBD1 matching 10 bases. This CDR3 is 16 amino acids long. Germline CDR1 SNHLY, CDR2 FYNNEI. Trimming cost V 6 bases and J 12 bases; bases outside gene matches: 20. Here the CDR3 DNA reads TGTGCCAGCAGGGAACGATCCGGGACAGGGGTTTATTCCCGGTACTTC. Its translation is CASRERSGTGVYSRYF.

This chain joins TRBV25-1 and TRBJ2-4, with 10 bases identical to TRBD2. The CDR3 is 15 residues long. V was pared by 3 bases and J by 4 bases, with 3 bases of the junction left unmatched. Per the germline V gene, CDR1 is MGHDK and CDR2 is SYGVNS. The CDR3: CASSELAGDKNIQYF. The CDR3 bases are TGTGCCAGCAGTGAGCTAGCGGGAGATAAAAACATTCAGTACTTC.

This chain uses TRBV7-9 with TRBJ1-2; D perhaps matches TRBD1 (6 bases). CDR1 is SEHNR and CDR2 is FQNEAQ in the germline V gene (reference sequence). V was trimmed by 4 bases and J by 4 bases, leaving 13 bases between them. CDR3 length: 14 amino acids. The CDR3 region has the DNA TGTGCCAGCAGCTCCACAGGGCCTCTCTATGGCTACACCTTC. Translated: CASSSTGPLYGYTF.

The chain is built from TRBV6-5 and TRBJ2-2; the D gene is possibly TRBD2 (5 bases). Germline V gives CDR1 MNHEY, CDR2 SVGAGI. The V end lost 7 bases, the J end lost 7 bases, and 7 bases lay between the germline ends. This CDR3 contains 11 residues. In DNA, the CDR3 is TGTGCCAGCAACCGGGACGGGGAGCTGTTTTTT. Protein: CASNRDGELFF.

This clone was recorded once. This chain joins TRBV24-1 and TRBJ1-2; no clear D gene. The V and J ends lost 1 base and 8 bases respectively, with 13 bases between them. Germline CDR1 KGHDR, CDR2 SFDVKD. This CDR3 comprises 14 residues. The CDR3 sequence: CATSDFPHSEGYTF. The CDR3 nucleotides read TGTGCCACCAGTGATTTTCCCCACAGCGAAGGCTACACCTTC.

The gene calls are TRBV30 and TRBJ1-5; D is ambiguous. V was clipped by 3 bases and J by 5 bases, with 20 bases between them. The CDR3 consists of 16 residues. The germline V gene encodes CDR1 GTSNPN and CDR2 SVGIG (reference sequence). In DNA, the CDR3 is TGTGCCTGGAGCTCCCCTGTGAGAGTGGGAGATCAGCCCCAGCATTTT. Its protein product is CAWSSPVRVGDQPQHF.

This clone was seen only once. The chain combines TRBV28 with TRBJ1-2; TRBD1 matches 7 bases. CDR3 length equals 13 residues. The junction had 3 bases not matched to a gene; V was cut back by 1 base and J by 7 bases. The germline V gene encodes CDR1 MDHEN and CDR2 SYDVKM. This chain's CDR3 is CASSLSTGRGYTF. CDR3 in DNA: TGTGCCAGCAGTTTATCGACAGGGCGTGGCTACACCTTC.

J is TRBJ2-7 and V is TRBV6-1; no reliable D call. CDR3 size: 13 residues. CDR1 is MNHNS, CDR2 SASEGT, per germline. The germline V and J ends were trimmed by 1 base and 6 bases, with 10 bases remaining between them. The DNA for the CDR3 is TGTGCCAGCAGTGAAGTCGGAATAGGCGAGCAGTACTTC. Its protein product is CASSEVGIGEQYF.

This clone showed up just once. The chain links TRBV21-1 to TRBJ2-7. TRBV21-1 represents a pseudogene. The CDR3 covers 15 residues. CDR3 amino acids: CASSKESHLGYEQYF. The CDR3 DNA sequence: TGTGCCAGCAGCAAAGAAAGCCACTTGGGATACGAGCAGTACTTC.

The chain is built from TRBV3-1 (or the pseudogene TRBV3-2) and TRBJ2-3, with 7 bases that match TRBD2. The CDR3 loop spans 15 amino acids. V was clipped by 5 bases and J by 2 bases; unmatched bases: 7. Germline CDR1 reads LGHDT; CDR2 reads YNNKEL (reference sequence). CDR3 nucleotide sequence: TGTGCCAGCAGCAGCGGGACGGGTTACACAGATACGCAGTATTTT. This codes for CASSSGTGYTDTQYF.

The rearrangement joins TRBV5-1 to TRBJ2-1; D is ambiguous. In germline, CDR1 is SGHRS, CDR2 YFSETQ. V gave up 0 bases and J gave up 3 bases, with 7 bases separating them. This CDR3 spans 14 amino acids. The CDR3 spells CASSLAQVYNEQFF. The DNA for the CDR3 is TGCGCCAGCAGCTTGGCCCAGGTCTACAATGAGCAGTTCTTC. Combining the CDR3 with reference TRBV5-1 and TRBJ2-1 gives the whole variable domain KAGVTQTPRYLIKTRGQQVTLSCSPISGHRSVSWYQQTPGQGLQFLFEYFSETQRNKGNFPGRFSGRQFSNSRSEMNVSTLELGDSALYLCASSLAQVYNEQFFGPGTRLTVL.

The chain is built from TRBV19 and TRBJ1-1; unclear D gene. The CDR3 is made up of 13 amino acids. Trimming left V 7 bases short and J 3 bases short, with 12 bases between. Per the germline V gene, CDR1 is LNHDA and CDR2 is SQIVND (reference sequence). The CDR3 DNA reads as TGTGCCAGTAAAATATTCCGAGACACTGAAGCTTTCTTT. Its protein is CASKIFRDTEAFF.

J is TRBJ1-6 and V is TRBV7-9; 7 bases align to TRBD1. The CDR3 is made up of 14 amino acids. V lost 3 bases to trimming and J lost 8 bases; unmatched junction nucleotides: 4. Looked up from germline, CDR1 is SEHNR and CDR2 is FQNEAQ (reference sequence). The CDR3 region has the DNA TGTGCCAGCAGCTTGGGGACAGAGTATTCACCCCTCCACTTT. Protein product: CASSLGTEYSPLHF.

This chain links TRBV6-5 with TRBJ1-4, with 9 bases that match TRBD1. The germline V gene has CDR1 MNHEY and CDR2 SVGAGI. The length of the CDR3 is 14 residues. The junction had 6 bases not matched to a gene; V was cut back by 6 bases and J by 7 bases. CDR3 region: CASSQTGGGEKLFF. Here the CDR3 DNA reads TGTGCCAGCAGCCAGACAGGGGGTGGTGAAAAACTGTTTTTT.

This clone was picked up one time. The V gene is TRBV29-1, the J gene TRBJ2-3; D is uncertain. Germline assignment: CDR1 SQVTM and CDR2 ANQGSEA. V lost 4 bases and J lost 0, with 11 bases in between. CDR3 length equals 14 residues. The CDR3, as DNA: TGCAGCGTTGTCCCTACGGAAAGCACAGATACGCAGTATTTT. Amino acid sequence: CSVVPTESTDTQYF.

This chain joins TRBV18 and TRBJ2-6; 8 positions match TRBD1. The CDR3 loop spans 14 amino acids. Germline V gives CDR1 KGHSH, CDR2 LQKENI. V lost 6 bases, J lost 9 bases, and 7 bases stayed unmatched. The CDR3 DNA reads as TGTGCCAGCTCCTGGCAGGGGGCCAGCAACGTCCTGACTTTC. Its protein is CASSWQGASNVLTF.